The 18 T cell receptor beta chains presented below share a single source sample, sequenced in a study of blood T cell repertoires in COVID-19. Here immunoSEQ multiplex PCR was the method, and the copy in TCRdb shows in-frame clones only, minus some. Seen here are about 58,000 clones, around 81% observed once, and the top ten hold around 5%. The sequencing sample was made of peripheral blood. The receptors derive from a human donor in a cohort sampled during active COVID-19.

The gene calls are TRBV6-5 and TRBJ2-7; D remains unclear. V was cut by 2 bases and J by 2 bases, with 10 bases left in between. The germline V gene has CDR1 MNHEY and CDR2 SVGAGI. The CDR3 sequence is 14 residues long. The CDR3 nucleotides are TGTGCCAGCAGTTACACGGGTCCCCCCTACGAGCAGTACTTC. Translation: CASSYTGPPYEQYF.

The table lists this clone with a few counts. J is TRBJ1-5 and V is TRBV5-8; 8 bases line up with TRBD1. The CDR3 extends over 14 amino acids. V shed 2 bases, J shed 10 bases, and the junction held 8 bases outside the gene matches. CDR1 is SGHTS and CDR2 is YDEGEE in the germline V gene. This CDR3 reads CASSFGQGIDPQHF. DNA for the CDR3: TGTGCCAGCAGCTTTGGACAGGGAATAGATCCCCAGCATTTT. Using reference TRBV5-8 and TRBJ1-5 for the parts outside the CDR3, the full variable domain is EAGVTQSPTHLIKTRGQQATLRCSPISGHTSVYWYQQALGLGLQFLLWYDEGEERNRGNFPPRFSGRQFPNYSSELNVNALELEDSALYLCASSFGQGIDPQHFGDGTRLSIL.

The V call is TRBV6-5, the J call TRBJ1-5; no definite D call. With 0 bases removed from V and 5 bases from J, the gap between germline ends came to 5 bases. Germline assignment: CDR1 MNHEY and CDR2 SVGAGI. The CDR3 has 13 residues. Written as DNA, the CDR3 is TGTGCCAGCAGTTACTCCCCGTATCAGCCCCAGCATTTT. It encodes CASSYSPYQPQHF.

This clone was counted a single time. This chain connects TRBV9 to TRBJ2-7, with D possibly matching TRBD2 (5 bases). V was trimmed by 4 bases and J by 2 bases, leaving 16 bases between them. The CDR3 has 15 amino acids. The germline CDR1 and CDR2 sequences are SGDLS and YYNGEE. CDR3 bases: TGTGCCAGCAGCCCCCAAGCGGTGGCTACCTACGAGCAGTACTTC. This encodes CASSPQAVATYEQYF.

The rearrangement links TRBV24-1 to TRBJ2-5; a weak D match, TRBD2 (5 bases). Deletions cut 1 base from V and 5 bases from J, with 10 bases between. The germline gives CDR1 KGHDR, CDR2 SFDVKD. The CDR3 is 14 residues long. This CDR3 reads CATSDFFGEETQYF. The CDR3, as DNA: TGTGCCACCAGTGATTTTTTCGGGGAGGAGACCCAGTACTTC.

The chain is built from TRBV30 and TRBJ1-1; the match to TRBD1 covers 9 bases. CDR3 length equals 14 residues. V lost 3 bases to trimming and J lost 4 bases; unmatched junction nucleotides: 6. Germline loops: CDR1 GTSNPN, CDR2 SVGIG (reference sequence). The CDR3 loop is CAWRGTGGGTEAFF. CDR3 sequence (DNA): TGTGCCTGGAGGGGAACAGGGGGCGGCACTGAAGCTTTCTTT.

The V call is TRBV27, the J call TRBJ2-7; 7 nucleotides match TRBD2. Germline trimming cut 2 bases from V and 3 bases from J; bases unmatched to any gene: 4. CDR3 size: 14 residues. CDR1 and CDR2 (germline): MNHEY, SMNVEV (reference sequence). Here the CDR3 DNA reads TGTGCCAGCAGTTTACTGGCTAGCGGCTACGAGCAGTACTTC. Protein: CASSLLASGYEQYF.

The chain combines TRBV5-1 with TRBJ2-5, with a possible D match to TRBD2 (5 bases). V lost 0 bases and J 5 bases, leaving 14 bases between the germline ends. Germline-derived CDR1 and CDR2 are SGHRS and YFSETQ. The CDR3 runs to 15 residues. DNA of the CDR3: TGCGCCAGCAGCTTGGTTCCGGGGTCGGGGGAGACCCAGTACTTC. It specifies CASSLVPGSGETQYF.

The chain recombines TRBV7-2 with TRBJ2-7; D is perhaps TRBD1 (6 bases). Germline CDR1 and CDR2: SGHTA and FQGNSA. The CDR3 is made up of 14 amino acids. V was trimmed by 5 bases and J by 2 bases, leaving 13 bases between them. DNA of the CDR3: TGTGCCAGCAGCGAACCGGGACAAGCCTACGAGCAGTACTTC. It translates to CASSEPGQAYEQYF. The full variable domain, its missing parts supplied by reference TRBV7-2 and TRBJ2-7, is GAGVSQSPSNKVTEKGKDVELRCDPISGHTALYWYRQSLGQGLEFLIYFQGNSAPDKSGLPSDRFSAERTGGSVSTLTIQRTQQEDSAVYLCASSEPGQAYEQYFGPGTRLTVT.

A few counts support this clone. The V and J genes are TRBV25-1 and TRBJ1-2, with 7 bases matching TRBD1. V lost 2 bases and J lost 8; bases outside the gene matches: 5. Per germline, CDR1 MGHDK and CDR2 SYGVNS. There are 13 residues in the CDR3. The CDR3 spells CASSEQGRGGYTF. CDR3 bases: TGTGCCAGCAGTGAACAGGGCAGGGGGGGCTACACCTTC.

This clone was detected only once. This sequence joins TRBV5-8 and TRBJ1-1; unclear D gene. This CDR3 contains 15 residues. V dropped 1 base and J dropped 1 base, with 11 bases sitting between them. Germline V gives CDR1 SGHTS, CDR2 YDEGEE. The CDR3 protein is CASSLRVGTNTEAFF. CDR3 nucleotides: TGTGCCAGCAGCTTGCGGGTTGGAACGAACACTGAAGCTTTCTTT.

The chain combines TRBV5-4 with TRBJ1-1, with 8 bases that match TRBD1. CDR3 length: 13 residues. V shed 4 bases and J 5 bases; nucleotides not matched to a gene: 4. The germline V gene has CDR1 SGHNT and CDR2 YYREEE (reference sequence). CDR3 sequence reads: CASSPGQDTEAFF. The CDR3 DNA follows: TGTGCCAGCAGCCCGGGACAGGATACTGAAGCTTTCTTT.

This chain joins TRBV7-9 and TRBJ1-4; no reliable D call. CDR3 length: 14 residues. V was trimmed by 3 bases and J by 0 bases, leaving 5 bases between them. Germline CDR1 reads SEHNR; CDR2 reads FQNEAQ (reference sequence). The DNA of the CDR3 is TGTGCCAGCAGCTTTTTAACAACTAATGAAAAACTGTTTTTT. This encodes CASSFLTTNEKLFF.

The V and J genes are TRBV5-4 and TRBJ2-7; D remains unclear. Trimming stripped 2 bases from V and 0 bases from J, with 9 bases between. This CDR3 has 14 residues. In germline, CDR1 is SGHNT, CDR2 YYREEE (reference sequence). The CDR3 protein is CASSLFAASYEQYF. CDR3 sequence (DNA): TGTGCCAGCAGCTTATTTGCGGCCTCCTACGAGCAGTACTTC.

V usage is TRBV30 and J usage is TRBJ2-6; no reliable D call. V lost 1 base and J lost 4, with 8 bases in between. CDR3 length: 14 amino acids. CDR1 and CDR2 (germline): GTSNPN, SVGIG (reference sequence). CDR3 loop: CAWSAGSGANVLTF. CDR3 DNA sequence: TGTGCCTGGAGTGCGGGTTCCGGGGCCAACGTCCTGACTTTC.

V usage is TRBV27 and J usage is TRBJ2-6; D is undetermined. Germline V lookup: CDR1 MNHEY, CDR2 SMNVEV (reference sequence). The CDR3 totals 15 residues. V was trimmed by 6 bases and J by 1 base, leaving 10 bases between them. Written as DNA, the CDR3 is TGTGCCAGCAGGGCCCCCTCGTCTGGGGCCAACGTCCTGACTTTC. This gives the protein CASRAPSSGANVLTF. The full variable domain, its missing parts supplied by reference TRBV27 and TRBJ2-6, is EAQVTQNPRYLITVTGKKLTVTCSQNMNHEYMSWYRQDPGLGLRQIYYSMNVEVTDKGDVPEGYKVSRKEKRNFPLILESPSPNQTSLYFCASRAPSSGANVLTFGAGSRLTVL.

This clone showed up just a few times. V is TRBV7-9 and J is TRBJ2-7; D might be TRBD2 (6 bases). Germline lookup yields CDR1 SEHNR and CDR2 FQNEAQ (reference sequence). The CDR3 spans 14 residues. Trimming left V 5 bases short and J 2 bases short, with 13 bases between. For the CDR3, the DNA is TGTGCCAGCAGCGCCCGCGGGGCGGCCTACGAGCAGTACTTC. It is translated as CASSARGAAYEQYF.

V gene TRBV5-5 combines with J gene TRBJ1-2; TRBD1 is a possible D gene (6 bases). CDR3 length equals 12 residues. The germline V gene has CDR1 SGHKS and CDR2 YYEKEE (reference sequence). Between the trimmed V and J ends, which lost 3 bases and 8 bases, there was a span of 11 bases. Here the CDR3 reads CASSSQGFGYTF. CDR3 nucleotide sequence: TGTGCCAGCAGCTCCCAGGGGTTCGGCTACACCTTC.